This TCR beta chain was found in a study of CXCR3-negative and CXCR3-positive naive CD8 T cells. Points from the study as a whole: Diversity in memory CD8+ cells fell much lower than the comparably high levels seen in both naive subsets. Memory cells differed in TRBV-TRBJ usage, but naive CXCR3-negative and CXCR3-positive cells had similar usage.

About this clonotype itself: What it binds is unknown.

This CDR3 is 16 amino acids long. Per germline, CDR1 SGHAT and CDR2 FQNNGV. UMI-labeled 5' RACE TRB cDNA libraries were prepared from the cells. For each CDR3 protein, TCRdb gives one entry from its re-call of the 5' RACE reads, without DNA. The sample totals 20,000 to 25,000 distinct CDR3 sequences. This TCR came from a human donor in good health. Some clones in this sample may be carry-over from other donors' samples. Sequenced: memory CD8+ T cells from blood. V is TRBV11-2 and J is TRBJ1-1; TCRdb's D call, TRBD1, is unchecked because there is no DNA. Here the CDR3 reads CASSLPGPERNTEAFF.